This TCR beta chain was found in a study of blood T cell repertoires in COVID-19. As for the study in general: Researchers got acute and convalescent COVID-19 samples from the United States, Italy and Spain.

CDR3 length equals 20 residues. As processed by the authors: Amplification of reference gene primers provided the estimated nucleated cell counts. This table comes from immunoSEQ multiplex PCR, and its TCRdb copy is limited to in-frame clones, with some not included. V, J and clone size reflect that table, while D and trimming were determined from the DNA. The data show about 160,000 clones, around 82% seen once. Seattle enrolled patients during active infection and tracked them longitudinally. The rearrangement uses TRBV12-1 and TRBJ1-5. TRBV12-1 is a documented pseudogene. Sequences were obtained from peripheral blood. This TCR derives from a middle-aged woman with COVID-19, enrolled during active disease. The CDR3, as DNA: TGTGCCAGCAGCTCCCGAGGGCCCAACCGAACCAGCTATAGCAATCAGCCCCAGCATTTT. Protein: CASSSRGPNRTSYSNQPQHF.